This TCR beta chain emerged from a study of T cells in Graves' hyperthyroidism and ophthalmopathy. General study results and limits: Blood also held most thyroid clonotypes expanded beyond 0.001.

The sample holds a few counts of this clonotype. Its specificity is not known. RNA transcripts were the template for amplifying TCR beta CDR3 regions. HTBI primers were employed in a first-round RT-PCR of the TCR CDR3. Using its own MiXCR run on the multiplex PCR reads, TCRdb lists one record per CDR3 protein. The profile shows about 610,000 distinct CDR3 sequences, approximately 15% of them singletons. V was pared by 6 bases and J by 0 bases, with 6 bases between. This CDR3 comprises 13 residues. Germline lookup yields CDR1 SGHDN and CDR2 FVKESK. Clinical symptoms, serum thyroxine, TRAb, thyroid ultrasound and orbital computed tomography informed diagnoses.

The receptor comes from a middle-aged woman with Graves' ophthalmopathy. The sequencing sample was made of blood. The chain carries TRBV14 and TRBJ1-3, with no clear D. The CDR3 reads CASRGLSGNTIYF. The DNA of the CDR3 is TGTGCCAGCAGAGGACTCTCTGGAAACACCATATATTTT.